A selection of T cell receptor beta chains follows, all from one sample in a study of blood T cell repertoires in COVID-19. TCRdb's table, derived via immunoSEQ multiplex PCR, lists solely in-frame clones and lacks some. Here the sample spans fewer than 300,000 clones, 60% to 75% being singletons. Material: peripheral blood. These receptors were collected from a woman of 80 years or more with acute or convalescent COVID-19. Both conserved end residues are part of each CDR3. D genes are given only for firm matches. Clone size is stated in some rows and not others, as once, few, many or a class when expanded.

clone_size: -; d_call: -; j_call: TRBJ2-3; v_call: TRBV11-2; cdr3_aa: CASSLDLPTSQASTDTQYF; cdr3_nt: TGTGCCAGCAGCTTAGATCTCCCGACTAGTCAAGCTAGCACAGATACGCAGTATTTT
clone_size: -; d_call: -; j_call: TRBJ1-3; v_call: TRBV19; cdr3_aa: CATTSTGSSGNTIYF; cdr3_nt: TGTGCCACCACTTCCACGGGGTCCTCTGGAAACACCATATATTTT
clone_size: -; d_call: TRBD1; j_call: TRBJ1-4; v_call: TRBV4-1; cdr3_aa: CASSPPGQGSRELFF; cdr3_nt: TGCGCCAGCAGCCCGCCGGGACAGGGAAGTAGGGAACTGTTTTTT
clone_size: -; d_call: TRBD1; j_call: TRBJ1-1; v_call: TRBV10-2; cdr3_aa: CASSEQGAPTEAFF; cdr3_nt: TGCGCCAGCAGCGAACAGGGGGCGCCCACTGAAGCTTTCTTT
clone_size: -; d_call: -; j_call: TRBJ1-3; v_call: TRBV19; cdr3_aa: CASSTLSGFSGNTIYF; cdr3_nt: TGTGCCAGTAGTACTCTGAGCGGGTTCTCTGGAAACACCATATATTTT
clone_size: -; d_call: -; j_call: TRBJ1-1; v_call: TRBV18; cdr3_aa: CASSPRGPDTEAFF; cdr3_nt: TGTGCCAGCTCACCACGGGGGCCGGACACTGAAGCTTTCTTT
clone_size: -; d_call: TRBD1; j_call: TRBJ1-2; v_call: TRBV6-5; cdr3_aa: CASKRTGENYGYTF; cdr3_nt: TGTGCCAGCAAAAGGACAGGGGAAAACTATGGCTACACCTTC
clone_size: -; d_call: TRBD2; j_call: TRBJ2-7; v_call: TRBV28; cdr3_aa: CASSLGGEQYF; cdr3_nt: TGTGCCAGCAGTTTGGGAGGGGAGCAGTACTTC
clone_size: few; d_call: TRBD2; j_call: TRBJ2-3; v_call: TRBV7-6; cdr3_aa: CASSSLAGGPGDTQYF; cdr3_nt: TGTGCCAGCAGCTCACTCGCGGGAGGGCCTGGAGATACGCAGTATTTT
clone_size: -; d_call: -; j_call: TRBJ2-7; v_call: TRBV3-1/TRBV3-2; cdr3_aa: CASSQRGDQYF; cdr3_nt: TGTGCCAGCAGCCAGCGGGGAGACCAGTACTTC
clone_size: -; d_call: TRBD2; j_call: TRBJ2-3; v_call: TRBV29-1; cdr3_aa: CSVPGGRAIYTDTQYF; cdr3_nt: TGCAGCGTGCCGGGCGGGAGGGCAATTTACACAGATACGCAGTATTTT
clone_size: -; d_call: -; j_call: TRBJ2-7; v_call: TRBV7-2; cdr3_aa: CASSHEAREQYF; cdr3_nt: TGTGCCAGCAGCCATGAGGCCCGCGAGCAGTACTTC
clone_size: -; d_call: -; j_call: TRBJ1-4; v_call: TRBV19; cdr3_aa: CASTTGGRWNEKLFF; cdr3_nt: TGTGCCAGTACCACGGGAGGTCGTTGGAATGAAAAACTGTTTTTT
clone_size: -; d_call: -; j_call: TRBJ1-5; v_call: TRBV7-9; cdr3_aa: CASSLNSGVNQPQHF; cdr3_nt: TGTGCCAGCAGCTTAAATTCGGGGGTCAATCAGCCCCAGCATTTT
clone_size: few; d_call: TRBD1; j_call: TRBJ2-2; v_call: TRBV6-5; cdr3_aa: CASSPRGLETGELFF; cdr3_nt: TGTGCCAGCAGCCCGAGGGGGCTGGAGACCGGGGAGCTGTTTTTT
clone_size: -; d_call: -; j_call: TRBJ1-4; v_call: TRBV5-1; cdr3_aa: CASSGTGTLNEKLFF; cdr3_nt: TGCGCCAGCAGCGGGACCGGGACACTGAATGAAAAACTGTTTTTT
clone_size: -; d_call: -; j_call: TRBJ1-2; v_call: TRBV5-5; cdr3_aa: CASSLNRGNYGYTF; cdr3_nt: TGTGCCAGCAGCTTGAATCGGGGAAACTATGGCTACACCTTC
clone_size: once; d_call: TRBD2; j_call: TRBJ2-5; v_call: TRBV3-1/TRBV3-2; cdr3_aa: CASSPGLAGAGETQYF; cdr3_nt: TGTGCCAGCAGCCCGGGACTAGCGGGGGCGGGAGAGACCCAGTACTTC
clone_size: -; d_call: TRBD2; j_call: TRBJ2-5; v_call: TRBV7-2; cdr3_aa: CASSLSRASGKETQYF; cdr3_nt: TGTGCCAGCAGCTTATCTAGGGCTAGCGGGAAAGAGACCCAGTACTTC
clone_size: -; d_call: -; j_call: TRBJ2-1; v_call: TRBV9; cdr3_aa: CASSALERAYLEQFF; cdr3_nt: TGTGCCAGCAGCGCCCTAGAGAGGGCGTACCTTGAGCAGTTCTTC
clone_size: -; d_call: TRBD1; j_call: TRBJ2-7; v_call: TRBV2; cdr3_aa: CASTETRTGYEQYF; cdr3_nt: TGTGCCTCAACCGAAACTAGGACAGGCTACGAGCAGTACTTC
clone_size: -; d_call: TRBD1; j_call: TRBJ2-3; v_call: TRBV7-2; cdr3_aa: CASSPGQGADTQYF; cdr3_nt: TGTGCCAGCAGTCCGGGACAGGGGGCAGATACGCAGTATTTT
clone_size: -; d_call: TRBD2; j_call: TRBJ2-1; v_call: TRBV18; cdr3_aa: CASSPLAGSSYNEQFF; cdr3_nt: TGTGCCAGCTCACCCTTAGCGGGAAGCTCCTACAATGAGCAGTTCTTC
clone_size: -; d_call: TRBD1; j_call: TRBJ1-2; v_call: TRBV6-5; cdr3_aa: CASSYQGAGYGYTF; cdr3_nt: TGTGCCAGCAGTTATCAGGGGGCTGGATATGGCTACACCTTC
clone_size: -; d_call: -; j_call: TRBJ2-1; v_call: TRBV14; cdr3_aa: CASSQNEVNEQFF; cdr3_nt: TGTGCCAGCAGCCAAAACGAGGTCAATGAGCAGTTCTTC
clone_size: once; d_call: -; j_call: TRBJ2-7; v_call: TRBV3-1/TRBV3-2; cdr3_aa: CASSQDWAGEQYF; cdr3_nt: TGTGCCAGCAGCCAAGATTGGGCGGGAGAGCAGTACTTC
clone_size: -; d_call: TRBD1; j_call: TRBJ2-1; v_call: TRBV2; cdr3_aa: CASNPGQGWFF; cdr3_nt: TGTGCCAGCAATCCGGGACAGGGTTGGTTCTTC
clone_size: -; d_call: TRBD2; j_call: TRBJ2-1; v_call: TRBV9; cdr3_aa: CASSVTSGLTYNEQFF; cdr3_nt: TGTGCCAGCAGCGTAACTAGCGGGCTCACCTACAATGAGCAGTTCTTC
clone_size: -; d_call: -; j_call: TRBJ1-5; v_call: TRBV19; cdr3_aa: CASSVGGTGNQPQHF; cdr3_nt: TGTGCCAGTAGTGTGGGGGGTACGGGCAATCAGCCCCAGCATTTT
clone_size: -; d_call: TRBD2; j_call: TRBJ2-1; v_call: TRBV7-2; cdr3_aa: CASSLGLAPIEQFF; cdr3_nt: TGTGCCAGCAGCTTAGGACTAGCGCCCATTGAGCAGTTCTTC
clone_size: -; d_call: TRBD1; j_call: TRBJ1-2; v_call: TRBV6-2/TRBV6-3; cdr3_aa: CASSTGTGRGYTF; cdr3_nt: TGTGCCAGCAGTACGGGGACAGGCCGCGGCTACACCTTC
clone_size: -; d_call: TRBD1; j_call: TRBJ2-5; v_call: TRBV7-2; cdr3_aa: CASSLITTGRTAQYF; cdr3_nt: TGTGCCAGCAGCTTAATAACGACAGGGCGCACGGCCCAGTACTTC
clone_size: -; d_call: -; j_call: TRBJ2-3; v_call: TRBV11-2; cdr3_aa: CASSFRGGTDTQYF; cdr3_nt: TGTGCCAGCAGCTTCAGGGGGGGCACAGATACGCAGTATTTT